These 5 T cell receptor beta chains were sequenced from one sample in a study of cytomegalovirus exposure and HLA in healthy donors. TCRdb's table, derived via immunoSEQ multiplex PCR, lists solely in-frame clones and lacks some. Of 150,000 to 200,000 clones listed, approximately 78% are singletons. The material sequenced was PBMCs. Every receptor here comes from a woman between 25 and 40 years old in good health and CMV-seronegative.

The chain links TRBV30 to TRBJ1-2; perhaps TRBD1 as D (5 bases). The germline V and J ends were trimmed by 3 bases and 5 bases, with 22 bases remaining between them. This CDR3 contains 16 residues. Germline lookup yields CDR1 GTSNPN and CDR2 SVGIG (reference sequence). The CDR3 DNA is TGTGCCTGGAGGTTCCCCGCAGGGAGGATCGGGTATGGCTACACCTTC. It specifies CAWRFPAGRIGYGYTF.

The CDR3 nucleotides read TGTGCCAGCCCCCCCGACAGGGGACTGTACGAGCAGTACTTC. Amino acid sequence: CASPPDRGLYEQYF. V gene TRBV6-1 combines with J gene TRBJ2-7; 8 positions agree with TRBD1. This CDR3 region has 14 residues. Germline V gives CDR1 MNHNS, CDR2 SASEGT. After removal of 8 bases from V and 4 bases from J, the junction contained 10 bases not matched to a gene.

As regards this clone: The same CDR3 can be traced to other DNA sequences in this sample. This sequence joins TRBV25-1 and TRBJ1-3; D remains ambiguous. The CDR3 runs 14 residues. Trimming cost V 2 bases and J 0 bases, with 5 bases left between them. Looked up from germline, CDR1 is MGHDK and CDR2 is SYGVNS. CDR3 protein: CASSEGSSGNTIYF. The CDR3 nucleotides read TGTGCCAGCAGTGAAGGTAGCTCTGGAAACACCATATATTTT.

The chain links TRBV5-1 to TRBJ1-4, with 10 bases that match TRBD1. Unmatched junction bases numbered 4, after V lost 3 bases and J lost 2 bases. The CDR3 contains 16 residues. CDR1 is SGHRS and CDR2 is YFSETQ in the germline V gene. The CDR3 bases are TGCGCCAGCAGCTCGGGACAGGGGTATACTAATGAAAAACTGTTTTTT. Residues: CASSSGQGYTNEKLFF.

The chain has TRBV7-2 and TRBJ2-4, with 15 nucleotides matching TRBD2. With V trimmed by 6 bases and J by 2 bases, 8 bases remained unmatched. The CDR3 extends over 18 amino acids. Germline CDR1 reads SGHTA; CDR2 reads FQGNSA. CDR3 sequence reads: CASSGLAGGRLTKNIQYF. The CDR3 DNA is TGTGCCAGCAGTGGACTAGCGGGGGGGCGTTTGACCAAAAACATTCAGTACTTC.